This T cell receptor beta chain was identified in a study of CD8+ T cells in alopecia areata. Those with alopecia areata gave lesional scalp punch biopsies and peripheral blood. Isolated RNA was reverse transcribed into cDNA used as the sequencing template. Data came from immunoSEQ multiplex PCR; TCRdb stores just in-frame clones and leaves some out. The sample lists hundreds of thousands of clones; roughly 57% were seen once. CDR3 size: 16 residues. Germline CDR1 and CDR2: SQVTM and ANQGSEA. V lost 4 bases and J lost 3; bases outside the gene matches: 13. The chain recombines TRBV29-1 with TRBJ2-3; 7 nucleotides agree with TRBD2. The receptor was isolated from a human donor with alopecia areata. The specimen was CD4+ T cells sorted from blood, collected at week 0. CDR3 sequence reads: CSVVHGRLAGTDTQYF. CDR3 sequence (DNA): TGCAGCGTTGTCCACGGGAGGCTAGCCGGGACAGATACGCAGTATTTT.